These T cell receptor beta chains were read from a single sample in a study of blood T cell repertoires in COVID-19. The table came from immunoSEQ multiplex PCR; TCRdb's copy has only in-frame clones and leaves some out. The top ten hold approximately 1.4% of the sample, which has 130,000 or so clones, about 86% seen once. Sequenced sample: peripheral blood. The receptors derive from a woman between 55 and 75 years old with acute or convalescent COVID-19. CDR3s leave out the opening cysteine and the closing phenylalanine or tryptophan. Fields, in order: J gene, V gene, CDR3 protein.

>TRBJ1-4|TRBV19
ASSKGQTTNEKLF
>TRBJ1-2|TRBV9
ASSAPTGGDNYGYT
>TRBJ2-6|TRBV3-1/TRBV3-2
ASSQDLVSSGANVLT
>TRBJ2-7|TRBV9
ASSVGGTESYEQY
>TRBJ1-5|TRBV6-5
ASSYRQGGNQPQH
>TRBJ2-1|TRBV4-3
ASSQDASGGAVNGYNEQF
>TRBJ2-3|TRBV5-1
ASSLGLSGGTDTQY
>TRBJ1-1|TRBV6-6
ASSYEGNTEAF
>TRBJ1-5|TRBV12-3/TRBV12-4
ASRTQNQPQH
>TRBJ2-1|TRBV5-1
ASSLSGGAYNEQF
>TRBJ1-1|TRBV19
ASSMEGRNTEAF
>TRBJ1-2|TRBV30
ARDSRDYGYT
>TRBJ1-5|TRBV4-1
ASSHVLRGREGQPQH
>TRBJ1-2|TRBV28
ASSPRQGWNYGYT
>TRBJ1-1|TRBV4-3
ASSSRTGEAF
>TRBJ2-7|TRBV7-2
ASSFRDSRAYEQY
>TRBJ2-1|TRBV5-1
ASSLITEQF
>TRBJ1-6|TRBV7-8
ASSFTSGQFNSPLH
>TRBJ2-3|TRBV30
AWSVLGGLTDTQY
>TRBJ1-6|TRBV6-5
ASSYSNRNNSPLH
>TRBJ2-5|TRBV2
ASRTDRGQETQY
>TRBJ2-5|TRBV9
ASSVPGETQY
>TRBJ2-2|TRBV7-2
ASSSNSNTGELF
>TRBJ2-3|TRBV6-1
ASSEAGPTGTQY
>TRBJ2-3|TRBV7-3
ASSLLSTDTQY
>TRBJ1-3|TRBV30
AWSRGGSGNTIY
>TRBJ1-3|TRBV9
ASSIRQDSGNTIY
>TRBJ1-1|TRBV9
ASGGSGTEAF
>TRBJ2-1|TRBV7-2
ASSPHLSGAYNEQF
>TRBJ1-2|TRBV9
ASSANTGRIGYT
>TRBJ1-1|TRBV6-6
AAYGEGFTEAF
>TRBJ2-2|TRBV9
ASSALVRPPGELF